Listed here is a single TCR beta chain. This sample was included in a study of blood T cell repertoires in COVID-19. Study at large: Acute and convalescent COVID-19 samples came from the United States, Italy and Spain.

As originally analysed: For nucleated cells, counts were estimated from reference gene primer amplification. Only in-frame clones appear in the TCRdb table, and some are missing; sequencing was by immunoSEQ multiplex PCR. V and J calls plus clone size are reproduced from that table; the DNA served to infer D and trimming. Counted here are 300,000 to 350,000 clones, 70% to 90% occurring once; the ten biggest clones make up around 4%. V lost 4 bases and J lost 1, with 17 bases in between. The CDR3 is made up of 16 amino acids. Per germline, CDR1 SGDLS and CDR2 YYNGEE. The sample consisted of PBMCs or T cells enriched from blood (not recorded which). This receptor was obtained from a woman between 40 and 50 years old with acute COVID-19. The chain carries TRBV9 and TRBJ2-5; a weak D match, TRBD1 (5 bases). CDR3: CASSPIGPTAQETQYF. In DNA, the CDR3 is TGTGCCAGCAGCCCGATTGGGCCGACAGCCCAAGAGACCCAGTACTTC.